This TCR beta chain was observed in a study of control samples from healthy donors and cancer patients. TCRdb's copy holds only in-frame clones and misses some; the assay was immunoSEQ multiplex PCR. The table includes about 59,000 clones, roughly 90% detected once. The material sequenced was PBMCs. This TCR was recovered from a man in his forties with colorectal cancer.

The CDR3 nucleotides are TGCGCCAGCAGCCCCTGGGGGGGCCAGGATGAGCAGTTCTTC. It is translated as CASSPWGGQDEQFF. This rearrangement joins TRBV5-1 to TRBJ2-1; possible D gene TRBD2, 7 bases. Trimming left V 4 bases short and J 8 bases short, with 16 bases between. The CDR3 contains 14 residues. Germline-derived CDR1 and CDR2 are SGHRS and YFSETQ. The entire variable domain, with the rest obtained from reference TRBV5-1 and TRBJ2-1, is as follows: KAGVTQTPRYLIKTRGQQVTLSCSPISGHRSVSWYQQTPGQGLQFLFEYFSETQRNKGNFPGRFSGRQFSNSRSEMNVSTLELGDSALYLCASSPWGGQDEQFFGPGTRLTVL.